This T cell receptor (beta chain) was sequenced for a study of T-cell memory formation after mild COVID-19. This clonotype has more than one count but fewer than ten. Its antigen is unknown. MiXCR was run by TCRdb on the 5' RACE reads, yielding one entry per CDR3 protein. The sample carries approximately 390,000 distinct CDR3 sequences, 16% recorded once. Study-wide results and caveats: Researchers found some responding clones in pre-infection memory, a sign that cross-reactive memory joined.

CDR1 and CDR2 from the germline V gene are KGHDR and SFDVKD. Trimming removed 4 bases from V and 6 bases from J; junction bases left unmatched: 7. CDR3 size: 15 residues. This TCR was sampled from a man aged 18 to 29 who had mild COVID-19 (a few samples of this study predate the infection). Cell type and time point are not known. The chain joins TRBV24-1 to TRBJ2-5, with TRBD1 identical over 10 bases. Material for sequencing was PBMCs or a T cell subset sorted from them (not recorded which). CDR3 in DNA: TGTGCCACCAGTGACCCGGGACAGGGGTGGAAGACCCAGTACTTC. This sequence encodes CATSDPGQGWKTQYF.